Described below is a single T cell receptor (beta chain) sequence and its context. The antigen is unknown. Germline V gene lookup returns CDR1 SGDLS and CDR2 YYNGEE. V dropped 4 bases and J dropped 4 bases, with 17 bases sitting between them. This CDR3 region has 15 residues. This specimen comes from a study of T-cell reconstitution after alpha-beta-depleted transplantation in children. Study results and caveats: A year post-transplant, T-cell counts and diversity derived mostly from newly produced T cells.

Unique molecular identifiers were incorporated during preparation of the TCRbeta library. TCRdb re-called the PCR reads with MiXCR, one entry per CDR3 protein. The data show hundreds of thousands of distinct CDR3 sequences, with over 10% seen just once and about 2.2% held by the top ten. Sample: PBMCs, mostly from graft donor cells, taken 360 days after TCRalphabeta/CD19-depleted stem cell transplant. The chain recombines TRBV9 with TRBJ1-1; no reliable D call. This clonotype was sampled from a male patient younger than 18 who had a stem cell transplant for acute myeloid leukemia, so the T cells may come from the graft donor. CDR3 in amino acids: CASSLRASIGTEAFF. The CDR3 DNA sequence: TGTGCCAGCAGCCTTCGGGCCTCCATCGGCACTGAAGCTTTCTTT.